This TCR beta chain derives from a study of blood T cell repertoires in COVID-19. Study-wide background: The origin of the acute and convalescent COVID-19 samples was the United States, Italy and Spain. PBMCs, B-cell-depleted T cells, or T cells were the source of the cDNA or gDNA that made up the material.

As originally analysed: Scientists estimated how many nucleated cells there were by amplifying reference gene primers. Sequencing was performed with immunoSEQ multiplex PCR; in TCRdb, only in-frame clones are kept and a portion is missing. V and J calls and clone size are as listed in that table; D and trimming were resolved from the DNA. This table has 310,000 or so clones, roughly 90% appearing once. Followed over time, Seattle patients had been enrolled while infection was active. The V end was cut by 6 bases, the J end by 5 bases, with 17 bases between. The CDR3 contains 15 residues. The germline V gene encodes CDR1 KGHSH and CDR2 LQKENI.

The TCR comes from a woman aged 25 to 45 with COVID-19, enrolled during active disease. The specimen sequenced was peripheral blood. J is TRBJ1-5 and V is TRBV18; tentatively, D is TRBD1 (6 bases). For the CDR3, the DNA is TGTGCCAGCTCTATCGCGGCGGGGGGCGATCAGCCCCAGCATTTT. Its translation is CASSIAAGGDQPQHF.